Below, 5 T cell receptor beta chains from the same sample are listed, as sequenced in a study of shared clonotypes between healthy human individuals. Profiled with immunoSEQ multiplex PCR; TCRdb holds only in-frame clones, not every one. The sample includes about 480,000 clones, less than 85% of them seen just once. Sequenced input: PBMCs. These receptors were collected from a middle-aged woman in good health. Some clones in this sample may be carry-over from other donors' samples.

This chain connects TRBV7-2 to TRBJ2-3; 8 nucleotides line up with TRBD2. The CDR3 totals 13 residues. Trimming cost V 10 bases and J 4 bases; bases outside gene matches: 7. Per germline, CDR1 SGHTA and CDR2 FQGNSA. The CDR3 reads CATPGTRADTQYF. The CDR3 bases are TGTGCCACCCCAGGGACTAGAGCAGATACGCAGTATTTT.

The chain couples TRBV4-2 to TRBJ2-7; 10 bases are shared with TRBD2. The length of the CDR3 is 21 residues. The junction had 18 bases not matched to a gene; V was cut back by 1 base and J by 0 bases. Germline CDR1 and CDR2: LGHNA and YNFKEQ. In nucleotides, the CDR3 is TGTGCCAGCAGCCAAGCGATTATCCCGGGTCTAGCGGGAGTTCCCTCCTACGAGCAGTACTTC. It specifies CASSQAIIPGLAGVPSYEQYF.

This clone was found a few times. Other DNA sequences in this specimen translate into the identical CDR3. The chain uses TRBV18 and TRBJ1-6; tentatively, D is TRBD1 (5 bases). This CDR3 has 13 residues. Germline V gives CDR1 KGHSH, CDR2 LQKENI. V shed 3 bases and J shed 8 bases, with 8 bases lying between them. CDR3 loop: CASSPGTDSPLHF. The CDR3 region has the DNA TGTGCCAGCTCACCCGGGACCGATTCACCCCTCCACTTT.

The chain couples TRBV4-1 to TRBJ1-4, with 7 positions matching TRBD1. CDR3 size: 16 residues. The germline V gene encodes CDR1 MGHRA and CDR2 YSYEKL. Trimming cost V 3 bases and J 6 bases; bases outside gene matches: 10. The CDR3 sequence is CASSQALQGRHEKLFF. CDR3 DNA: TGCGCCAGCAGCCAGGCCTTACAGGGGCGGCATGAAAAACTGTTTTTT.

V usage is TRBV7-3 and J usage is TRBJ2-2, with 7 bases matching TRBD1. This CDR3 comprises 15 residues. Germline CDR1 is SGHTA and CDR2 is FQGTGA. V shed 5 bases, J shed 3 bases, and the junction held 6 bases outside the gene matches. In nucleotides, the CDR3 is TGTGCCAGCAGCATGAGACAGGGATACACCGGGGAGCTGTTTTTT. Protein: CASSMRQGYTGELFF.